This T cell receptor beta chain emerged from a study of blood T cell repertoires in COVID-19. Study summary: Sites in the United States, Italy and Spain provided acute and convalescent COVID-19 samples. In each case, the material was cDNA or gDNA derived from T cells, B-cell-depleted T cells, or PBMCs.

Under the authors' procedure: Estimation of nucleated cell counts relied on the amplification of reference gene primers. Produced via immunoSEQ multiplex PCR; TCRdb's table is partial and in-frame only. Clone size and the V and J calls come from that table; the DNA yielded D and trimming. The sample yields fewer than 350,000 clones, roughly 79% seen once. In germline, CDR1 is MNHEY, CDR2 SVGEGT. This CDR3 has 12 amino acids. Germline trimming cut 2 bases from V and 14 bases from J; bases unmatched to any gene: 8. Sequencing used peripheral blood. V and J are TRBV6-2 or TRBV6-3 and TRBJ1-2; 7 positions agree with TRBD1. This TCR was sampled from a woman aged 60 to 75 with active or convalescent COVID-19. The CDR3 DNA is TGTGCCAGCAGTTACCCCCGGGACAGTCTGACCTTC. It yields the protein CASSYPRDSLTF.